The 22 T cell receptor beta chains given below trace back to one sample, sequenced in a study of blood T cell repertoires in COVID-19. Repertoires were generated with immunoSEQ multiplex PCR, while TCRdb's copy carries only in-frame clones and drops some. The sample lists roughly 53,000 clones; more than 75% were seen once. Sequenced: peripheral blood. These receptor sequences come from a woman over 75 with COVID-19, enrolled during active disease.

The chain combines TRBV25-1 with TRBJ1-2, with TRBD1 matching over 10 bases. Germline CDR1 MGHDK, CDR2 SYGVNS. Trimming took 1 base from V and 7 from J; bases not matched to a gene: 6. The length of the CDR3 is 15 residues. CDR3 nucleotide sequence: TGTGCCAGCAGTGAATCATGGAGGACAGGGGGTGGCTACACCTTC. This sequence encodes CASSESWRTGGGYTF.

V usage is TRBV28 and J usage is TRBJ1-3; 7 bases line up with TRBD1. With 4 bases clipped from V and 4 bases from J, the junction kept 7 bases outside the gene matches. The CDR3 extends over 15 amino acids. Germline V gives CDR1 MDHEN, CDR2 SYDVKM. The CDR3 protein is CASSSQGSDGNTIYF. The CDR3 DNA follows: TGTGCCAGCAGTTCACAGGGGTCTGACGGAAACACCATATATTTT.

The rearrangement links TRBV6-5 to TRBJ2-5; D possibly corresponds to TRBD1 (8 bases). The CDR3 totals 15 residues. V was trimmed by 5 bases and J by 4 bases, leaving 17 bases between them. CDR1 is MNHEY, CDR2 SVGAGI, per germline. The CDR3: CASSRTGRVRETQYF. CDR3 coding DNA: TGTGCCAGCAGTCGGACAGGGAGGGTCCGAGAGACCCAGTACTTC.

As to this clone: The sample has other DNA sequences that encode this CDR3 too. The chain has TRBV6-5 and TRBJ2-7; 7 positions match TRBD1. V lost 6 bases, J lost 5 bases, and 13 bases stayed unmatched. CDR3 length: 15 amino acids. Germline V gives CDR1 MNHEY, CDR2 SVGAGI. CDR3 sequence: CASSQRGLSFHEQYF. The CDR3 DNA sequence: TGTGCCAGCAGCCAGAGGGGGCTTTCGTTCCACGAGCAGTACTTC.

This chain connects TRBV5-5 to TRBJ2-7; 7 nucleotides agree with TRBD1. The V and J ends lost 2 bases and 2 bases, in that order; junction bases with no gene match: 1. This CDR3 spans 13 amino acids. Per germline, CDR1 SGHKS and CDR2 YYEKEE (reference sequence). CDR3 coding DNA: TGTGCCAGCAGCTTAGACAGGGCCTACGAGCAGTACTTC. It is translated as CASSLDRAYEQYF.

CDR3 sequence: CASSSFPSNQPQHF. Written as DNA, the CDR3 is TGTGCCAGCAGTTCGTTCCCTAGCAATCAGCCCCAGCATTTT. The V call is TRBV28, the J call TRBJ1-5; no clear D gene. Trimming removed 4 bases at V and 0 bases at J, with 7 bases between. The germline gives CDR1 MDHEN, CDR2 SYDVKM. This CDR3 is built from 14 residues. Supplemented by reference TRBV28 and TRBJ1-5, the full variable domain reads DVKVTQSSRYLVKRTGEKVFLECVQDMDHENMFWYRQDPGLGLRLIYFSYDVKMKEKGDIPEGYSVSREKKERFSLILESASTNQTSMYLCASSSFPSNQPQHFGDGTRLSIL.

This sequence joins TRBV19 and TRBJ1-4; the D gene is possibly TRBD1 (6 bases). Trimming took off 4 bases at V and 0 bases at J, with 9 bases between the two ends. The germline V gene encodes CDR1 LNHDA and CDR2 SQIVND (reference sequence). The CDR3 is 15 amino acids. The CDR3 loop reads CASSSRGTTNEKLFF. In nucleotides, the CDR3 is TGTGCCAGTAGTAGCAGGGGTACAACTAATGAAAAACTGTTTTTT.

The chain is built from TRBV19 and TRBJ1-5, with 8 positions matching TRBD1. Germline CDR1 reads LNHDA; CDR2 reads SQIVND (reference sequence). The V segment lost 6 bases and the J segment 1 base; nucleotides outside the gene matches: 5. The CDR3 totals 15 residues. The CDR3 protein is CASSRQGQSNQPQHF. Here the CDR3 DNA reads TGTGCCAGTAGCCGACAGGGGCAAAGCAATCAGCCCCAGCATTTT.

This chain connects TRBV5-1 to TRBJ2-7; D possibly corresponds to TRBD1 (6 bases). The germline V gene encodes CDR1 SGHRS and CDR2 YFSETQ. Trimming cost V 5 bases and J 11 bases, with 29 bases left between them. CDR3 length: 16 residues. The CDR3 loop reads CASSAPGTGKEREKYF. The DNA of the CDR3 is TGCGCCAGCAGTGCTCCAGGAACAGGGAAGGAACGCGAAAAGTACTTC.

The CDR3 sequence: CASSLWSSYNEQFF. The DNA of the CDR3 is TGTGCCAGCAGTTTGTGGAGCTCCTACAATGAGCAGTTCTTC. The chain joins TRBV6-5 to TRBJ2-1, with unresolved D. This CDR3 region has 14 residues. The V end lost 4 bases, the J end lost 0 bases, and 7 bases lay between the germline ends. Germline loops: CDR1 MNHEY, CDR2 SVGAGI.

This clone was counted once. The chain has TRBV7-9 and TRBJ1-6, with D perhaps TRBD1 (6 bases). Trimming shortened V by 2 bases and J by 9 bases, and 14 bases separated the two germline ends. This CDR3 contains 15 residues. Germline CDR1 SEHNR, CDR2 FQNEAQ (reference sequence). The CDR3 DNA reads TGTGCCAGCAGCTTAAATCTGCAGGGGTTTTCACCCCTCCACTTT. Protein: CASSLNLQGFSPLHF.

The rearrangement joins TRBV18 to TRBJ2-3; 8 nucleotides match TRBD2. CDR1 KGHSH and CDR2 LQKENI come from the germline V gene. J was trimmed by 5 bases and V by 3 bases; bases with no gene match: 10. The CDR3 extends over 16 amino acids. The chain's CDR3 is CASSPTSGSGGDTQYF. The CDR3 coding sequence is TGTGCCAGCTCACCCACTAGCGGTTCTGGGGGAGATACGCAGTATTTT.

The rearrangement links TRBV18 to TRBJ2-5; tentative D call: TRBD2 (5 bases). This CDR3 comprises 14 residues. CDR1 is KGHSH, CDR2 LQKENI, per germline. Trimming pared 2 bases from V and 9 bases from J, leaving 16 bases between. The CDR3 bases are TGTGCCAGCTCACCATGGCACCTCTTGGAGGCCCAGTACTTC. Translating gives CASSPWHLLEAQYF. Variable domain in full (rest from reference TRBV18 and TRBJ2-5): NAGVMQNPRHLVRRRGQEARLRCSPMKGHSHVYWYRQLPEEGLKFMVYLQKENIIDESGMPKERFSAEFPKEGPSILRIQQVVRGDSAAYFCASSPWHLLEAQYFGPGTRLLVL.

V gene TRBV11-2 combines with J gene TRBJ1-1, with 7 bases lining up with TRBD1. There are 15 residues in the CDR3. Germline values: CDR1 SGHAT, CDR2 FQNNGV. V was clipped by 2 bases and J by 1 base; unmatched bases: 4. The CDR3 reads CASSLSHRGNTEAFF. The CDR3 DNA follows: TGTGCCAGCAGCTTATCCCACAGGGGGAACACTGAAGCTTTCTTT. Based on the CDR3 plus reference TRBV11-2 and TRBJ1-1, the full variable domain is EAGVAQSPRYKIIEKRQSVAFWCNPISGHATLYWYQQILGQGPKLLIQFQNNGVVDDSQLPKDRFSAERLKGVDSTLKIQPAKLEDSAVYLCASSLSHRGNTEAFFGQGTRLTVV.

The chain recombines TRBV7-9 with TRBJ1-4; a possible D gene is TRBD1 (5 bases). Trimming stripped 6 bases from V and 6 bases from J, with 20 bases between. The germline gives CDR1 SEHNR, CDR2 FQNEAQ (reference sequence). The length of the CDR3 is 16 residues. CDR3 DNA sequence: TGTGCCAGCAGTAAAATTACCACAGGACCCTATGAAAAACTGTTTTTT. Protein sequence: CASSKITTGPYEKLFF. Complete variable domain (other parts from reference TRBV7-9 and TRBJ1-4): DTGVSQNPRHKITKRGQNVTFRCDPISEHNRLYWYRQTLGQGPEFLTYFQNEAQLEKSRLLSDRFSAERPKGSFSTLEIQRTEQGDSAMYLCASSKITTGPYEKLFFGSGTQLSVL.

J is TRBJ2-1 and V is TRBV4-2; 10 bases agree with TRBD2. Unmatched junction bases numbered 5, after V lost 0 bases and J lost 6 bases. The germline V gene encodes CDR1 LGHNA and CDR2 YNFKEQ. The CDR3 length is 16 residues. CDR3 in amino acids: CASSQESSGGANEQFF. DNA of the CDR3: TGTGCCAGCAGCCAAGAGTCGAGCGGGGGGGCCAATGAGCAGTTCTTC.

The chain carries TRBV5-1 and TRBJ2-6, with TRBD1 matching over 8 bases. The CDR3 extends over 16 amino acids. Germline values: CDR1 SGHRS, CDR2 YFSETQ. The J segment lost 2 bases and the V segment lost 6 bases, leaving 7 bases of the junction unmatched. The CDR3 is CASKQGAGTGANVLTF. The CDR3 nucleotides read TGCGCCAGCAAGCAGGGGGCAGGCACTGGGGCCAACGTCCTGACTTTC.

The V call is TRBV19, the J call TRBJ2-1; 7 bases fit TRBD1. Germline CDR1 reads LNHDA; CDR2 reads SQIVND (reference sequence). CDR3 size: 16 residues. V lost 5 bases and J lost 3; bases outside the gene matches: 10. The CDR3 DNA reads as TGTGCCAGTAGTGAGAACAGGGGAGCCTTCTACAATGAGCAGTTCTTC. This codes for CASSENRGAFYNEQFF.

The V and J genes are TRBV7-2 and TRBJ2-3; D is possibly TRBD2 (5 bases). V was clipped by 3 bases and J by 4 bases, with 14 bases between them. The germline V gene has CDR1 SGHTA and CDR2 FQGNSA. This CDR3 spans 15 amino acids. In DNA form, the CDR3 reads TGTGCCAGCAGCTTTGTGGGAGTTTTCGCAGATACGCAGTATTTT. This translates into CASSFVGVFADTQYF.

This clone has a handful of counts. The chain employs TRBV10-1 and TRBJ2-2; 12 positions agree with TRBD2. The germline CDR1 and CDR2 sequences are WNHNN and SYGVQD (reference sequence). V trimming: 2 bases; J trimming: 4 bases; junction bases outside the gene matches: 17. The CDR3 has 21 residues. CDR3 sequence: CASSEPRADRLAGAFTGELFF. The DNA of the CDR3 is TGCGCCAGCAGTGAGCCCCGGGCAGACCGACTAGCGGGAGCGTTCACCGGGGAGCTGTTTTTT.

This clone has a single count. Here the CDR3 DNA reads TGTGCCAGTAGTCTCTTCTATGGCTACACCTTC. It codes for CASSLFYGYTF. The genes are TRBV19 and TRBJ1-2; D gene unclear. V lost 5 bases to trimming and J lost 4 bases, with 5 bases between them. Germline loops: CDR1 LNHDA, CDR2 SQIVND (reference sequence). The CDR3 sequence is 11 residues long.

The genes are TRBV19 and TRBJ2-7; D is possibly TRBD1 (6 bases). The germline V and J ends were trimmed by 4 bases and 4 bases, with 17 bases remaining between them. This CDR3 is 15 amino acids long. Germline V CDR1 and CDR2: LNHDA, SQIVND (reference sequence). This chain's CDR3 is CASSTRSGTSYEQYF. The CDR3 bases are TGTGCCAGTAGTACTCGTTCCGGGACATCTTACGAGCAGTACTTC.